Shown below are 25 T cell receptor beta chains from a single sample sequenced in a study of cytomegalovirus exposure and HLA in healthy donors. Using immunoSEQ multiplex PCR, the repertoire was profiled, and TCRdb retains in-frame clones only, with some absent. The data hold 150,000 to 200,000 clones, with about 89% observed a single time. Sequenced input: PBMCs. The receptors come from a young man in good health and CMV-seropositive.

The V call is TRBV10-3, the J call TRBJ1-2, with TRBD1 matching over 8 bases. V shed 6 bases, J shed 6 bases, and the junction held 3 bases outside the gene matches. This CDR3 contains 12 residues. Germline V gives CDR1 ENHRY, CDR2 SYGVKD. CDR3 DNA: TGTGCCATCAGCCCGGACAGGGATGGCTACACCTTC. Translating gives CAISPDRDGYTF.

The V gene is TRBV23-1, the J gene TRBJ2-7; unclear D gene. TRBV23-1 is placed among ORFs of uncertain function. Trimming left V 4 bases short and J 0 bases short, with 10 bases between. The CDR3 sequence is 14 residues long. This CDR3 is CASSPRKPSYEQYF. The CDR3, as DNA: TGCGCCAGCAGTCCCCGAAAGCCCTCCTACGAGCAGTACTTC.

The chain uses TRBV5-6 and TRBJ1-4, with a tentative D call TRBD1 (5 bases). CDR1 is SGHDT, CDR2 YYEEEE, per germline. Trimming removed 4 bases from V and 7 bases from J, with 11 bases in between. The CDR3 consists of 13 residues. The CDR3 sequence is CASSLGQTEKLFF. For the CDR3, the DNA is TGTGCCAGCAGCCTCGGACAAACTGAAAAACTGTTTTTT.

This chain joins TRBV5-4 and TRBJ2-5; 8 nucleotides match TRBD2. After removal of 4 bases from V and 5 bases from J, the junction contained 7 bases not matched to a gene. This CDR3 has 14 amino acids. Germline loops: CDR1 SGHNT, CDR2 YYREEE (reference sequence). CDR3 region: CASSPAGGWETQYF. CDR3 nucleotide sequence: TGTGCCAGCAGCCCGGCGGGGGGCTGGGAGACCCAGTACTTC.

V and J are TRBV5-1 and TRBJ1-1, with 8 bases aligning to TRBD1. The germline V gene has CDR1 SGHRS and CDR2 YFSETQ. The CDR3 spans 16 residues. The J segment lost 7 bases and the V segment lost 4 bases, leaving 15 bases of the junction unmatched. CDR3 sequence: CASSRGQEVTRIEAFF. The CDR3 coding sequence is TGCGCCAGCAGCCGGGGACAGGAGGTGACTAGGATTGAAGCTTTCTTT.

V gene TRBV5-6 combines with J gene TRBJ1-2; D is perhaps TRBD1 (6 bases). The CDR3 consists of 15 residues. V lost 7 bases and J 3 bases, leaving 19 bases between the germline ends. CDR1 is SGHDT, CDR2 YYEEEE, per germline. CDR3 DNA sequence: TGTGCCAGCGAGTCATCGGGACAAAAAGACTATGGCTACACCTTC. Translation: CASESSGQKDYGYTF.

The V call is TRBV5-8, the J call TRBJ2-1; 9 nucleotides match TRBD1. J was trimmed by 6 bases and V by 4 bases; bases with no gene match: 8. The CDR3 spans 15 residues. Germline CDR1 reads SGHTS; CDR2 reads YDEGEE. CDR3: CASSVGDRASNEQFF. The DNA of the CDR3 is TGTGCCAGCAGCGTAGGGGACAGGGCTTCCAATGAGCAGTTCTTC. Supplemented by reference TRBV5-8 and TRBJ2-1, the full variable domain reads EAGVTQSPTHLIKTRGQQATLRCSPISGHTSVYWYQQALGLGLQFLLWYDEGEERNRGNFPPRFSGRQFPNYSSELNVNALELEDSALYLCASSVGDRASNEQFFGPGTRLTVL.

The chain recombines TRBV20-1 with TRBJ1-2; weak D call: TRBD1 (5 bases). Germline V gives CDR1 DFQATT, CDR2 SNEGSKA (reference sequence). V lost 6 bases and J 8 bases, leaving 10 bases between the germline ends. The CDR3 sequence is 10 residues long. The CDR3: CSARRGGYTF. In DNA, the CDR3 is TGCAGTGCCCGGAGGGGCGGCTACACCTTC.

The chain joins TRBV27 to TRBJ2-3, with D possibly TRBD2 on 5 matching bases. The V gene lost 4 bases and the J gene lost 4 bases, with 12 bases spanning the gap. Germline V gene lookup returns CDR1 MNHEY and CDR2 SMNVEV (reference sequence). The CDR3 is made up of 14 amino acids. CDR3 bases: TGTGCCAGCAGTTCCACGGACTGGGCAGATACGCAGTATTTT. This gives the protein CASSSTDWADTQYF.

The chain carries TRBV4-1 and TRBJ2-1; perhaps TRBD1 as D (5 bases). Germline CDR1 is MGHRA and CDR2 is YSYEKL. This CDR3 spans 15 amino acids. Trimming pared 3 bases from V and 0 bases from J, leaving 9 bases between. The CDR3 reads CASSHRVSSYNEQFF. The CDR3 coding sequence is TGCGCCAGCAGCCACAGGGTAAGCTCCTACAATGAGCAGTTCTTC.

This chain links TRBV15 with TRBJ2-7; no clear D. Trimming cost V 1 base and J 2 bases, with 15 bases left between them. The germline CDR1 and CDR2 sequences are LNHNV and YYDKDF (reference sequence). The CDR3 is made up of 16 amino acids. The chain's CDR3 is CATSRVGRESPYEQYF. CDR3 DNA sequence: TGTGCCACCAGCAGAGTGGGCCGCGAATCCCCCTACGAGCAGTACTTC.

A word on this clone: Other DNA variants within this sample encode the same CDR3. The gene calls are TRBV5-6 and TRBJ1-1, with TRBD1 identical over 9 bases. CDR1 and CDR2 (germline): SGHDT, YYEEEE. The CDR3 has 14 residues. V dropped 3 bases and J dropped 5; count of bases not matched to a gene: 5. Here the CDR3 DNA reads TGTGCCAGCAGCTGGGGACAGGGTTGGACTGAAGCTTTCTTT. Its protein is CASSWGQGWTEAFF.

The chain is built from TRBV4-2 and TRBJ1-5; possible D gene TRBD1, 6 bases. The ends were cut back, 1 base at V and 7 bases at J, with 11 bases in the middle. This CDR3 is 14 amino acids long. The germline V gene encodes CDR1 LGHNA and CDR2 YNFKEQ. In DNA form, the CDR3 reads TGTGCCAGCAGCCAAGCACAGGGAGCACAGCCCCAGCATTTT. Its protein is CASSQAQGAQPQHF.

This sequence joins TRBV5-1 and TRBJ2-7, with a tentative D call TRBD1 (6 bases). The CDR3 totals 14 residues. Germline V CDR1 and CDR2: SGHRS, YFSETQ. V lost 2 bases, J lost 0 bases, and 9 bases lay in between. CDR3 sequence (DNA): TGCGCCAGCAGCTTCCGGGACACCTCCTACGAGCAGTACTTC. This sequence encodes CASSFRDTSYEQYF.

The chain joins TRBV2 to TRBJ2-1, with TRBD2 matching over 10 bases. This CDR3 contains 14 residues. Germline V gene sequence: CDR1 SNHLY, CDR2 FYNNEI. The J segment lost 3 bases and the V segment lost 4 bases, leaving 0 bases of the junction unmatched. DNA for the CDR3: TGTGCCAGCAGTGGACTAGCGGGCTACAATGAGCAGTTCTTC. It codes for CASSGLAGYNEQFF.

This chain joins TRBV28 and TRBJ2-7; 7 bases fit TRBD2. The junction had 5 bases not matched to a gene; V was cut back by 4 bases and J by 2 bases. CDR3 length: 14 residues. Per the germline V gene, CDR1 is MDHEN and CDR2 is SYDVKM. The CDR3 is CASSYAGRAYEQYF. For the CDR3, the DNA is TGTGCCAGCAGTTATGCGGGGAGGGCCTACGAGCAGTACTTC.

The J gene is TRBJ2-7, the V gene TRBV7-6; TRBD2 might be the D (5 bases). V lost 2 bases and J 0 bases, leaving 8 bases between the germline ends. The CDR3 contains 14 residues. The germline CDR1 and CDR2 sequences are SGHVS and FNYEAQ. CDR3 bases: TGTGCCAGCAGCTTAAGTGGGAGCTCCTACGAGCAGTACTTC. Translation: CASSLSGSSYEQYF.

The chain couples TRBV15 to TRBJ2-5; 9 bases fit TRBD2. V lost 3 bases and J lost 5; bases outside the gene matches: 4. CDR1 is LNHNV, CDR2 YYDKDF, per germline (reference sequence). CDR3 size: 14 residues. CDR3: CATSRRGGPETQYF. CDR3 DNA: TGTGCCACCAGCAGGCGGGGGGGCCCGGAGACCCAGTACTTC.

The V call is TRBV7-2, the J call TRBJ2-3, with TRBD2 matching over 7 bases. V was clipped by 5 bases and J by 3 bases; unmatched bases: 5. Germline V CDR1 and CDR2: SGHTA, FQGNSA. The CDR3 contains 14 residues. The CDR3 sequence is CASSQGRETDTQYF. The CDR3, as DNA: TGTGCCAGCAGCCAAGGGAGGGAAACAGATACGCAGTATTTT.

V usage is TRBV13 and J usage is TRBJ1-2; 10 bases align to TRBD1. Germline V CDR1 and CDR2: PRHDT, FYEKMQ (reference sequence). The CDR3 contains 13 residues. V shed 5 bases, J shed 6 bases, and the junction held 3 bases outside the gene matches. The CDR3 DNA follows: TGTGCCAGCAGCGACAGGGGGCCAGATGGCTACACCTTC. It codes for CASSDRGPDGYTF.

V and J are TRBV6-5 and TRBJ1-3, with no clear D. V was cut by 2 bases and J by 0 bases, with 5 bases left in between. This CDR3 spans 14 amino acids. Looked up from germline, CDR1 is MNHEY and CDR2 is SVGAGI. CDR3 DNA: TGTGCCAGCAGTTACGCAGGCTCTGGAAACACCATATATTTT. Translated: CASSYAGSGNTIYF.

For the CDR3, the DNA is TGCAGCGTGGCCACAGGACCTCGGGGCTACACCTTC. It encodes CSVATGPRGYTF. The J gene is TRBJ1-2, the V gene TRBV29-1, with D possibly being TRBD1 (5 bases). The germline V and J ends were trimmed by 6 bases and 8 bases, with 16 bases remaining between them. CDR3 length: 12 residues. Germline V gene lookup returns CDR1 SQVTM and CDR2 ANQGSEA.

DNA for the CDR3: TGTGCCATCAGTGTCGGGTTACTCACCTACAATGAGCAGTTCTTC. Its protein product is CAISVGLLTYNEQFF. The chain couples TRBV10-3 to TRBJ2-1; D gene unclear. CDR3 size: 15 residues. Trimming shortened V by 4 bases and J by 2 bases, and 12 bases separated the two germline ends. Per germline, CDR1 ENHRY and CDR2 SYGVKD.

This clone was found once. V usage is TRBV30 and J usage is TRBJ1-2, with D maybe TRBD1 (6 bases). The CDR3 spans 14 residues. Germline values: CDR1 GTSNPN, CDR2 SVGIG (reference sequence). Trimming took 2 bases from V and 2 from J, leaving 12 bases between them. This CDR3 is CAWSRTDRNYGYTF. The CDR3 DNA follows: TGTGCCTGGAGTCGCACGGACAGAAACTATGGCTACACCTTC.

The V and J genes are TRBV7-9 and TRBJ2-7; unclear D gene. The CDR3 is 12 residues long. Deletions cut 5 bases from V and 5 bases from J, with 10 bases between. CDR1 and CDR2 from the germline V gene are SEHNR and FQNEAQ (reference sequence). DNA of the CDR3: TGTGCCAGCAGCGTGCACATCGACGAGCAGTACTTC. This codes for CASSVHIDEQYF.